In this sample, the clone carrying this TCR beta chain turned up many times. Its specificity is not known. The authors incorporated unique molecular identifiers into the TCR beta cDNA libraries. Out of about 0.9 to 10 million T cells, about 500,000 cDNA molecules were generated. A single record per CDR3 protein comes from TCRdb applying MiXCR to the PCR reads. In the table there are around 180,000 distinct CDR3 sequences, 25% to 35% of which are singletons. The record originates from a study of post-analysis software for immune sequencing data. Across the study: Courses of disease covered relapsing-remitting, secondary progressive and progressive-relapsing multiple sclerosis. Points from the study as a whole: Controls showed lower frequencies than patients for several TRBV segments, and TRBV5-6, TRBV5-1 and TRBV20-1 were among these. Significantly lower normalized Chao1 diversity was found in patients with multiple sclerosis relative to controls. The authors found that F measure strongly co-clustered same-batch samples.

Trimming cost V 5 bases and J 3 bases, with 11 bases left between them. The CDR3 has 13 amino acids. Germline V lookup: CDR1 DFQATT, CDR2 SNEGSKA (reference sequence). The sequenced material came from blood. This receptor was obtained from a girl aged 5-17 years with multiple sclerosis. The rearrangement uses TRBV20-1 and TRBJ2-1; D is unclear. This CDR3 is CSARKGLYNEQFF. CDR3 sequence (DNA): TGCAGTGCTCGGAAGGGCCTCTACAATGAGCAGTTCTTC.